The source of this TCR beta chain is a study of synovial regulatory T cells in juvenile arthritis. Germline V gene data show CDR1 as KGHSH and CDR2 as LQKENI. The CDR3 is made up of 15 amino acids. No DNA is listed. TCRdb's table, derived via immunoSEQ multiplex PCR, lists solely in-frame clones and lacks some. The table for this sample gives around 8,000 clones. The rearrangement joins TRBV18 to TRBJ2-3; TCRdb proposes TRBD2, but this gene call is untestable without DNA. The TCR was taken from a donor aged 2-30 years with juvenile idiopathic arthritis. Sequenced input: Treg cells from blood. Documented subset: remaining (HLA-DR-negative) circulating blood Treg cells. CDR3 in amino acids: CASSPPGGRVDTQYF.